Reported below is one T cell receptor beta chain. The antigen is unknown. Single viable CD3+CD4+CD8-CD45RO+ cells were sorted as the memory CD4+ T cells. The CDR3 has 14 residues. Deletions cut 7 bases from V and 8 bases from J, with 21 bases between. Germline assignment: CDR1 MNHNS and CDR2 SASEGT. This sample was taken from a study of memory CD4+ T cells and cytomegalovirus serostatus. Turning to the study itself: Donors were healthy Belgian adults, some 10 CMV seropositive and about two dozen seronegative.

Findings and limits, study-wide: Of 150 to 200 reported CMV TCRbeta sequences, about 67 were found in memory CD4+ repertoires.

Using immunoSEQ multiplex PCR, the repertoire was profiled, and TCRdb retains in-frame clones only, with some absent. The sample records roughly 86,000 clones, under 90% being singletons. The sequence derives from an adult in good health and CMV-seropositive. Sequencing input: memory CD4+ T cells from blood. J is TRBJ2-7 and V is TRBV6-1, with D tentatively TRBD2 (6 bases). For the CDR3, the DNA is TGTGCCAGCAACATGGGTCTGACCGGGAGCAAGCAGTACTTC. This codes for CASNMGLTGSKQYF.